These 15 T cell receptor beta chains originate from one sample sequenced in a study of T cell responses to AZD1222 COVID-19 vaccine. Some clones are missing from TCRdb's copy, which holds only in-frame ones; the method was immunoSEQ multiplex PCR. The table lists some 100,000 clones, around 86% of them singletons. The sample here was peripheral blood, taken on day 0 of AZD1222 vaccination. All receptors come from an adult in good health.

This clone was counted once. V is TRBV6-1 and J is TRBJ1-5, with a tentative D call TRBD1 (6 bases). The CDR3 has 14 amino acids. Trimming took 1 base from V and 6 from J, leaving 10 bases between them. Germline values: CDR1 MNHNS, CDR2 SASEGT. CDR3 coding DNA: TGTGCCAGCAGTGAAGTAGGGGGGGGTCAGCCCCAGCATTTT. As protein: CASSEVGGGQPQHF.

This chain's CDR3 is CASSLDRVYGYTF. DNA of the CDR3: TGTGCCAGCAGCCTGGACAGGGTATATGGCTACACCTTC. The chain uses TRBV7-6 and TRBJ1-2; 8 bases match TRBD1. The CDR3 sequence is 13 residues long. V was pared by 5 bases and J by 5 bases, with 4 bases of the junction left unmatched. The germline CDR1 and CDR2 sequences are SGHVS and FNYEAQ.

V usage is TRBV6-5 and J usage is TRBJ1-1; perhaps TRBD1 as D (5 bases). The V end lost 2 bases, the J end lost 0 bases, and 13 bases lay between the germline ends. CDR1 is MNHEY and CDR2 is SVGAGI in the germline V gene. This CDR3 comprises 16 residues. The CDR3 is CASSYRAARVNTEAFF. CDR3 sequence (DNA): TGTGCCAGCAGTTACAGGGCAGCCAGGGTGAACACTGAAGCTTTCTTT.

The chain joins TRBV7-8 to TRBJ1-1, with 8 bases fitting TRBD1. The CDR3 sequence is 14 residues long. From germline, CDR1 is SGHVS and CDR2 FQNEAQ. The ends lost 4 bases at V and 6 bases at J; junction bases unmatched: 7. The CDR3 nucleotides read TGTGCCAGCAGCTCCGGGACAGGTGGGGCTGAAGCTTTCTTT. This encodes CASSSGTGGAEAFF.

This chain connects TRBV5-1 to TRBJ2-1; 9 bases match TRBD1. The CDR3 has 15 amino acids. Germline trimming cut 4 bases from V and 1 base from J; bases unmatched to any gene: 3. Germline V lookup: CDR1 SGHRS, CDR2 YFSETQ. The CDR3 coding sequence is TGCGCCAGCAGCAGGGGACAGGGATCCTACAATGAGCAGTTCTTC. Its translation: CASSRGQGSYNEQFF.

The gene calls are TRBV2 and TRBJ1-6; D call uncertain. The CDR3 loop spans 16 amino acids. Per the germline V gene, CDR1 is SNHLY and CDR2 is FYNNEI. Trimming cost V 1 base and J 0 bases, with 7 bases left between them. CDR3 sequence reads: CASSEEQSSYNSPLHF. In DNA, the CDR3 is TGTGCCAGCAGTGAAGAACAGAGCTCCTATAATTCACCCCTCCACTTT.

The V call is TRBV10-2, the J call TRBJ1-2; 9 nucleotides line up with TRBD1. CDR3 length: 14 residues. V trimming: 6 bases; J trimming: 5 bases; junction bases outside the gene matches: 7. Germline V gives CDR1 WSHSY, CDR2 SAAADI. Written as DNA, the CDR3 is TGCGCCAGCAGGGAACAGGGGGCGCTTTATGGCTACACCTTC. It specifies CASREQGALYGYTF.

Comments on this clone: The sample has other DNA sequences that encode this CDR3 too. This chain uses TRBV6-5 with TRBJ1-1; D remains unclear. Deletions cut 0 bases from V and 1 base from J, with 3 bases between. CDR1 MNHEY and CDR2 SVGAGI come from the germline V gene. The CDR3 extends over 13 amino acids. In DNA form, the CDR3 reads TGTGCCAGCAGTTACTCCGAGAACACTGAAGCTTTCTTT. It translates to CASSYSENTEAFF.

The gene calls are TRBV7-3 and TRBJ1-1; a possible D gene is TRBD1 (6 bases). This CDR3 comprises 14 residues. V lost 2 bases, J lost 4 bases, and 11 bases lay in between. Germline CDR1 reads SGHTA; CDR2 reads FQGTGA. The CDR3 DNA sequence: TGTGCCAGCAGCTTACAGGGGCTGGGCACTGAAGCTTTCTTT. This translates into CASSLQGLGTEAFF.

V gene TRBV9 combines with J gene TRBJ1-3, with 7 bases lining up with TRBD1. CDR1 SGDLS and CDR2 YYNGEE come from the germline V gene. This CDR3 spans 16 amino acids. Trimming at V came to 3 bases and at J to 0 bases, leaving 6 bases not matched to a gene. The chain's CDR3 is CASSGRRDSSGNTIYF. In DNA form, the CDR3 reads TGTGCCAGCAGCGGACGCCGGGACAGCTCTGGAAACACCATATATTTT. The full variable domain, in which reference TRBV9 and TRBJ1-3 provide the parts outside the CDR3, is DSGVTQTPKHLITATGQRVTLRCSPRSGDLSVYWYQQSLDQGLQFLIQYYNGEERAKGNILERFSAQQFPDLHSELNLSSLELGDSALYFCASSGRRDSSGNTIYFGEGSWLTVV.

The gene calls are TRBV7-3 and TRBJ2-2; D might be TRBD1 (5 bases). Germline lookup yields CDR1 SGHTA and CDR2 FQGTGA. V lost 2 bases and J 4 bases, leaving 5 bases between the germline ends. The CDR3 extends over 13 amino acids. CDR3 loop: CASSLQGTGELFF. The CDR3 DNA reads TGTGCCAGCAGCTTACAGGGCACCGGGGAGCTGTTTTTT.

The chain uses TRBV24-1 and TRBJ2-2, with a weak D call TRBD2 (5 bases). This CDR3 has 13 residues. The V end lost 7 bases, the J end lost 5 bases, and 10 bases lay between the germline ends. Germline-derived CDR1 and CDR2 are KGHDR and SFDVKD. CDR3 nucleotides: TGTGCCACCAGGGGAGTTCGGACCGGGGAGCTGTTTTTT. Translating it yields CATRGVRTGELFF.

V and J are TRBV6-1 and TRBJ2-2, with D perhaps TRBD1 (6 bases). Trimming shortened V by 0 bases and J by 7 bases, and 15 bases separated the two germline ends. The length of the CDR3 is 16 residues. In germline, CDR1 is MNHNS, CDR2 SASEGT. CDR3 in amino acids: CASSEARGQRDGELFF. The CDR3 DNA is TGTGCCAGCAGTGAAGCGAGAGGACAGAGGGACGGGGAGCTGTTTTTT.

This chain uses TRBV6-6 with TRBJ2-1, with D maybe TRBD2 (5 bases). This CDR3 is 14 amino acids long. Trimming left V 6 bases short and J 2 bases short, with 11 bases between. CDR1 and CDR2 from the germline V gene are MNHNY and SVGAGI (reference sequence). The CDR3 DNA sequence: TGTGCCAGCAGCCGAGACTATACCTACAATGAGCAGTTCTTC. It translates to CASSRDYTYNEQFF.

On this clone itself: Other nucleotide sequences in the sample specify the same CDR3. This chain's CDR3 is CASSPGRRNTEAFF. For the CDR3, the DNA is TGTGCCAGCAGCCCTGGACGGAGGAACACTGAAGCTTTCTTT. The V call is TRBV3-1 (or the pseudogene TRBV3-2), the J call TRBJ1-1; D uncertain. The CDR3 loop spans 14 amino acids. V dropped 4 bases and J dropped 1 base, with 10 bases sitting between them. The germline CDR1 and CDR2 sequences are LGHDT and YNNKEL (reference sequence).